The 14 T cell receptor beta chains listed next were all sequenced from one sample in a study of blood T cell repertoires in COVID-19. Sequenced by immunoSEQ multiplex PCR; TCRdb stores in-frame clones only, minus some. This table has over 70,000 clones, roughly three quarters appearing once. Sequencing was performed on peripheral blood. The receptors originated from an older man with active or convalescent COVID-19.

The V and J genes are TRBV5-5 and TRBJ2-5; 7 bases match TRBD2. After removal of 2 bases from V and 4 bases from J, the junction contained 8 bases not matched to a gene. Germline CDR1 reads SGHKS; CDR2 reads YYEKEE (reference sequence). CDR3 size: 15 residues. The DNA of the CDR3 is TGTGCCAGCAGCTTAGGAACTAGCGAAGTAGAGACCCAGTACTTC. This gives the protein CASSLGTSEVETQYF.

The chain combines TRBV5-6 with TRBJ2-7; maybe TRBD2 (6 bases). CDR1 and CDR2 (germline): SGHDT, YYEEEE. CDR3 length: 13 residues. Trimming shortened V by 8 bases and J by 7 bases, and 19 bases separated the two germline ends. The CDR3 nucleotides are TGTGCCAGTGGAGAAGTGGGAGGTTATGAGCAGTACTTC. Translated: CASGEVGGYEQYF.

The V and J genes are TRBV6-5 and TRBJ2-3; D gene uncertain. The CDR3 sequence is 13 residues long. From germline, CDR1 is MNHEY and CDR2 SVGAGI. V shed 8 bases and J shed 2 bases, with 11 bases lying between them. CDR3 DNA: TGTGCCAGCTTAGGCGGCAACACAGATACGCAGTATTTT. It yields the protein CASLGGNTDTQYF.

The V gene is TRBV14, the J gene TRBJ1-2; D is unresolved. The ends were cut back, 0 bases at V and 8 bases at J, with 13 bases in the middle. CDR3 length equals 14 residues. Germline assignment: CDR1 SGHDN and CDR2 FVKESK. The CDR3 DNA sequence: TGTGCCAGCAGCCAAGATCTCTACAGCGGCGGCTACACCTTC. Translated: CASSQDLYSGGYTF.

CDR3 coding DNA: TGTGCCAGCAGCATTAGCGGGGGGGCCAATGAGCAGTTCTTC. Its protein is CASSISGGANEQFF. The chain uses TRBV13 and TRBJ2-1; 11 nucleotides agree with TRBD2. The CDR3 runs to 14 residues. J was trimmed by 6 bases and V by 5 bases; bases with no gene match: 3. Germline V lookup: CDR1 PRHDT, CDR2 FYEKMQ (reference sequence).

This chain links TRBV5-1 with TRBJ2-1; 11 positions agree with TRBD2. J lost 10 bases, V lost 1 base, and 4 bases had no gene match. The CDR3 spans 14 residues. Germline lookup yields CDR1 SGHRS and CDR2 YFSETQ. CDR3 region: CASSLLAGGNEQFF. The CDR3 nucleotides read TGCGCCAGCAGCTTGCTAGCGGGGGGAAACGAGCAGTTCTTC.

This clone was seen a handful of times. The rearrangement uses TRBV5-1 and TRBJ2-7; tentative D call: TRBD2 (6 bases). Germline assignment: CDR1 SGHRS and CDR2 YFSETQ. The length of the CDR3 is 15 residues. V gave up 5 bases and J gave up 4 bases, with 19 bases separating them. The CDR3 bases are TGCGCCAGCAGTAATCTCGACCGGGGGAGGTACGAGCAGTACTTC. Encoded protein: CASSNLDRGRYEQYF.

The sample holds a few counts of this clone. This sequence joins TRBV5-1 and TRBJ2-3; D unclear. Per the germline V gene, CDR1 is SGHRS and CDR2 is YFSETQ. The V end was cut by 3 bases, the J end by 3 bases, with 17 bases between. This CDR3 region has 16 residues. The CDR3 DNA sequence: TGCGCCAGCAGCTCCCGAGGTGTTGGTCTGACAGATACGCAGTATTTT. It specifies CASSSRGVGLTDTQYF.

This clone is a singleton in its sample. The DNA for the CDR3 is TGTGCCAGCAGTGTCATGGGACAGGGCTCCTACGAGCAGTACTTC. Its translation is CASSVMGQGSYEQYF. The V gene is TRBV2, the J gene TRBJ2-7, with TRBD1 identical over 9 bases. After removal of 4 bases from V and 0 bases from J, the junction contained 4 bases not matched to a gene. Germline assignment: CDR1 SNHLY and CDR2 FYNNEI. This CDR3 is built from 15 residues.

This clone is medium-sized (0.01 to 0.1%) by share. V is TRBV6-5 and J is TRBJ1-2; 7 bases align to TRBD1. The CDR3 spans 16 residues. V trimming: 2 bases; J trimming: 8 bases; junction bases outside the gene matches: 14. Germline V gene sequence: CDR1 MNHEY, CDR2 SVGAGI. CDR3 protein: CASSYLMTGPSGGYTF. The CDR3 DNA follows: TGTGCCAGCAGTTACCTTATGACAGGGCCCTCCGGGGGCTACACCTTC.

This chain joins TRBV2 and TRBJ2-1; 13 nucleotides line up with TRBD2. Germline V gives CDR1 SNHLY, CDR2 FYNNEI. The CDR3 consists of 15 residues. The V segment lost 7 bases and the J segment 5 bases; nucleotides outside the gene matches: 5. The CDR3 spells CASTGTSGGDNEQFF. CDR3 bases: TGTGCCAGCACTGGAACTAGCGGGGGGGACAATGAGCAGTTCTTC.

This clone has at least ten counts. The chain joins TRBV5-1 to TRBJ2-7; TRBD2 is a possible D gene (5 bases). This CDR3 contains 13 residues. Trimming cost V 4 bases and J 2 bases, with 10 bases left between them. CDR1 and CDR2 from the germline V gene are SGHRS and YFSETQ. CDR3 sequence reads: CASSAGGTYEQYF. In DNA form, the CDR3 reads TGCGCCAGCAGCGCGGGTGGGACCTACGAGCAGTACTTC.

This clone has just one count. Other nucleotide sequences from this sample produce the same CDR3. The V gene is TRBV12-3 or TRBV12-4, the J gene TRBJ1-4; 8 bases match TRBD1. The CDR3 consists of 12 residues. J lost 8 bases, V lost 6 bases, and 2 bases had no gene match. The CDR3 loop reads CASSTGGEKLFF. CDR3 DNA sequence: TGTGCCAGCAGCACAGGGGGGGAAAAACTGTTTTTT.

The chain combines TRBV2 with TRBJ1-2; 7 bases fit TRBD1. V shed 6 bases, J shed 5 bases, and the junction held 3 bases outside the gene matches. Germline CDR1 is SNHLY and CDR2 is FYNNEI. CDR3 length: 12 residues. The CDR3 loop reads CASRGGEYGYTF. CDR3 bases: TGTGCCAGCAGAGGGGGCGAATATGGCTACACCTTC.